These 3 T cell receptor beta chains were all obtained from the same sample, sequenced in a study of blood T cell repertoires in COVID-19. Assay used: immunoSEQ multiplex PCR; TCRdb lists only in-frame clones, some missing. This table has roughly 140,000 clones, 65% to 85% appearing once. The sequencing input was peripheral blood. These TCRs come from a human donor in a cohort sampled during active COVID-19.

This chain joins TRBV18 and TRBJ2-7; the D gene is possibly TRBD1 (5 bases). The V gene lost 5 bases and the J gene lost 5 bases, with 19 bases spanning the gap. Germline V gene sequence: CDR1 KGHSH, CDR2 LQKENI. The CDR3 length is 15 residues. In DNA form, the CDR3 reads TGTGCCAGCTCAGCACGAGCCCAGGGTGGCGACGAGCAGTACTTC. This encodes CASSARAQGGDEQYF.

This clone was observed a handful of times. The rearrangement uses TRBV5-1 and TRBJ2-6; D gene unclear. Trimming took 2 bases from V and 1 from J, leaving 7 bases between them. Germline CDR1 SGHRS, CDR2 YFSETQ. This CDR3 region has 15 residues. CDR3 in amino acids: CASSFDRSGANVLTF. The CDR3 region has the DNA TGCGCCAGCAGCTTTGATCGGTCTGGGGCCAACGTCCTGACTTTC.

V gene TRBV21-1 combines with J gene TRBJ1-2. TRBV21-1 is a documented pseudogene. CDR3 size: 13 residues. This CDR3 is CASSKKRNYGYTF. Here the CDR3 DNA reads TGTGCCAGCAGCAAAAAGAGAAACTATGGCTACACCTTC.